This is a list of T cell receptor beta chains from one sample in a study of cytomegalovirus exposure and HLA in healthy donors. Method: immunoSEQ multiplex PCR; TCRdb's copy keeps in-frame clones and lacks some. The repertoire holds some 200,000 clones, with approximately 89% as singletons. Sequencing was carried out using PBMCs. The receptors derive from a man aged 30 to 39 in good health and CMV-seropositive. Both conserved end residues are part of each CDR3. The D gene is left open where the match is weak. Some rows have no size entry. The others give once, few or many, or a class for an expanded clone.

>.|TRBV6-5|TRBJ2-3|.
CASSYSASDADTQYF
TGTGCCAGCAGTTACTCGGCCAGTGACGCAGATACGCAGTATTTT
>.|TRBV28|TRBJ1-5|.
CASSPIELSNQPQHF
TGTGCCAGCAGCCCGATCGAGTTAAGCAATCAGCCCCAGCATTTT
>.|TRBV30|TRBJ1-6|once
CAWSDPNAPSSYNSPLHF
TGTGCCTGGAGTGACCCCAATGCCCCGAGCTCCTATAATTCACCCCTCCACTTT
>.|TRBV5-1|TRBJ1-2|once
CASSLEQRGGYTF
TGCGCCAGCAGCTTGGAGCAAAGGGGTGGCTACACCTTC
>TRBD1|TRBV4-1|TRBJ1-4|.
CASSRRGQGNEKLFF
TGCGCCAGCAGCCGCAGGGGGCAGGGTAATGAAAAACTGTTTTTT
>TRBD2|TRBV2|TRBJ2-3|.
CASRRASGGADTQYF
TGTGCCAGCAGGCGCGCGAGCGGGGGCGCAGATACGCAGTATTTT
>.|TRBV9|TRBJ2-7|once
CASSVGEPYEQYF
TGTGCCAGCAGCGTAGGAGAACCGTACGAGCAGTACTTC
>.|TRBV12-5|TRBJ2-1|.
CASGEGPYNEQFF
TGTGCTAGTGGGGAGGGACCCTACAATGAGCAGTTCTTC
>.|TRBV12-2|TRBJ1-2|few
CASRLGGRTGDGYGYTF
TGTGCAAGTCGCTTAGGTGGTAGGACAGGGGACGGGTATGGCTACACCTTC
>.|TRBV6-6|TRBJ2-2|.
CASSPKALGYTGELFF
TGTGCCAGCAGTCCTAAGGCCTTGGGGTATACCGGGGAGCTGTTTTTT
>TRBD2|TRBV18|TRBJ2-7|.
CASSANPTRDPRGEQYF
TGTGCCAGCTCAGCCAACCCCACCCGGGACCCGCGGGGGGAGCAGTACTTC
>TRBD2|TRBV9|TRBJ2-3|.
CASSRLPAGGDTQYF
TGTGCCAGCAGCCGTTTACCAGCGGGAGGGGATACGCAGTATTTT
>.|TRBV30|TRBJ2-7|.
CAWIVTGRSFEQYF
TGTGCCTGGATTGTGACAGGGAGGTCTTTCGAGCAGTACTTC
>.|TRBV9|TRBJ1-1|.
CASSVNPGLSTEAFF
TGTGCCAGCAGCGTAAATCCGGGGTTGTCAACTGAAGCTTTCTTT
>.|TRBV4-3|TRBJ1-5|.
CASSQALGGFNQPQHF
TGCGCCAGCAGCCAAGCTCTAGGAGGGTTCAATCAGCCCCAGCATTTT
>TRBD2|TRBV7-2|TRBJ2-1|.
CASSLRLAGHSNEQFF
TGTGCCAGCAGCTTACGCCTAGCGGGACATTCCAATGAGCAGTTCTTC
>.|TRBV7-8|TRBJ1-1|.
CASSSEDYLTEAFF
TGTGCCAGCAGCTCAGAGGACTATCTGACTGAAGCTTTCTTT
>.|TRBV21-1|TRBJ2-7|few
CASSQKGDRSYEQYF
TGTGCCAGCAGCCAAAAGGGGGATCGCTCCTACGAGCAGTACTTC
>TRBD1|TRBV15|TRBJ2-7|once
CATSRDRRGQGYF
TGTGCCACCAGCAGAGATAGGAGGGGACAGGGGTACTTC
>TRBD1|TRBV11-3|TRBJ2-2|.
CASSLGQGYTGELFF
TGTGCCAGCAGCTTGGGACAGGGGTACACCGGGGAGCTGTTTTTT
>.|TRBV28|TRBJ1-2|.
CASSLQGKYGYTF
TGTGCCAGCAGTTTACAGGGGAAGTATGGCTACACCTTC
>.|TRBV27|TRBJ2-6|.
CASSPPVRAGANVLTF
TGTGCCAGCAGTCCTCCAGTCCGCGCGGGGGCCAACGTCCTGACTTTC
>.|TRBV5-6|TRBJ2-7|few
CASSPPSAGEQYF
TGTGCCAGCAGCCCTCCTAGCGCGGGCGAGCAGTACTTC
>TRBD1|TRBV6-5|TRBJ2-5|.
CASSYDGQGRRETQYF
TGTGCCAGCAGTTACGACGGACAGGGGCGACGTGAGACCCAGTACTTC
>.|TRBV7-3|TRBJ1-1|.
CASSRQENTEAFF
TGTGCCAGCAGTCGACAAGAGAACACTGAAGCTTTCTTT
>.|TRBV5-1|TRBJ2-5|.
CASSLVEETQYF
TGCGCCAGCAGCTTAGTAGAAGAGACCCAGTACTTC
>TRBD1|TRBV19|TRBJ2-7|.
CASSYGTGETYEQYF
TGTGCCAGTAGTTATGGGACAGGGGAGACCTACGAGCAGTACTTC
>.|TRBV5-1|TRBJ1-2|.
CASSQTPGEGGYTF
TGCGCCAGCAGCCAAACACCAGGGGAGGGTGGCTACACCTTC
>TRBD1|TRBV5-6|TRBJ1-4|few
CASTTGTGGKDEKLFF
TGTGCCAGCACCACCGGGACAGGGGGAAAGGATGAAAAACTGTTTTTT
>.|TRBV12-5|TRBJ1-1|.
CASGVRGDTEAFF
TGTGCTAGTGGTGTACGCGGAGACACTGAAGCTTTCTTT
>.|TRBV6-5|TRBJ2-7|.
CASSPGGTSSYEQYF
TGTGCCAGCAGCCCTGGAGGGACCAGCTCCTACGAGCAGTACTTC
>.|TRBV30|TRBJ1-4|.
CAWSLLPGANEKLFF
TGTGCCTGGAGTTTACTCCCCGGAGCTAATGAAAAACTGTTTTTT
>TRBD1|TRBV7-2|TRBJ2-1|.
CASSPRGGTGDNEQFF
TGTGCCAGCAGCCCCCGGGGAGGGACAGGGGACAATGAGCAGTTCTTC
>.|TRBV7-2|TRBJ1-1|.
CASSLSSTNTEAFF
TGTGCCAGCAGCTTATCTTCAACGAACACTGAAGCTTTCTTT
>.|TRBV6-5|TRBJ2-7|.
CASSYSFDLIYEQYF
TGTGCCAGCAGTTACTCGTTTGATCTCATCTACGAGCAGTACTTC
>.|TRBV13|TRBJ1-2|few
CASSLVGPGDGYTF
TGTGCCAGCAGCTTAGTCGGGCCAGGGGATGGCTACACCTTC
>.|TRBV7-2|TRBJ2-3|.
CASSLLRDGSTDTQYF
TGTGCCAGCAGCTTGCTTCGGGACGGTTCCACAGATACGCAGTATTTT
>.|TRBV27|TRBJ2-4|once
CASMRSPLTKNIQYF
TGTGCCAGCATGAGGTCCCCTTTGACCAAAAACATTCAGTACTTC
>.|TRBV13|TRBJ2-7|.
CASNPAKGHEQYF
TGTGCCAGCAACCCGGCGAAGGGGCACGAGCAGTACTTC
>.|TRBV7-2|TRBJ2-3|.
CASSFSRDTQYF
TGTGCCAGCAGCTTCAGTCGGGATACGCAGTATTTT
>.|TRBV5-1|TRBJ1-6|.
CASSPRQLDRSSYNSPLHF
TGCGCCAGCAGCCCCAGACAGCTCGACAGGAGCTCCTATAATTCACCCCTCCACTTT